This T cell receptor (beta chain) stems from a study of regulatory T cells in long-lasting Graves disease. The time point was: newly diagnosed GD, antithyroid drugs for less than 3 months. With RNA extracted from PBMCs as input, the TCR library was made. The CDR3 is 16 amino acids. Germline V gene sequence: CDR1 SGHVS, CDR2 FQNEAQ. The V segment lost 3 bases and the J segment 4 bases; nucleotides outside the gene matches: 5. Relying on iRepertoire HTBI primers and Arm-PCR of CDR3 regions, the team built TCR beta libraries. TCRdb fed the multiplex PCR reads into MiXCR, producing one record per CDR3 protein. This sample has some 240,000 distinct CDR3 sequences, with roughly 18% found just once. The sample holds one count of this clonotype. In addition, the sample was reused for a study of T cells in Graves' hyperthyroidism and ophthalmopathy.

This chain connects TRBV7-8 to TRBJ2-5; 13 nucleotides line up with TRBD2. The clonotype originates from a woman under 40 with Graves disease. Sequencing used peripheral blood mononuclear cells (PBMCs), obtained at new diagnosis, from a patient treated with antithyroid drugs. DNA for the CDR3: TGTGCCAGCAGCTTCGGACTAGCGGGAGTAATAGAGACCCAGTACTTC. Residues: CASSFGLAGVIETQYF.